This TCR beta chain is from a study of blood T cell repertoires in COVID-19. Background on the study: From the United States, Italy and Spain came samples of acute and convalescent COVID-19. PBMCs, B-cell-depleted T cells, or T cells provided the cDNA or gDNA that made up the material.

Per the original data handling: Estimated nucleated cell counts came from reference gene primer amplification. Here immunoSEQ multiplex PCR was the method, and the copy in TCRdb shows in-frame clones only, minus some. That table gives V, J and clone size, and the DNA gave D and trimming. Among about 86,000 clones, around four fifths were seen once, and the ten largest hold nearly 3.5%. The length of the CDR3 is 14 residues. The germline gives CDR1 MNHEY, CDR2 SVGAGI. As concerns this clone: Sequence at one end of the junction differs from germline and may be a read error. Other DNA sequences in this specimen translate into the identical CDR3.

V gene TRBV6-5 combines with J gene TRBJ2-7; no definite D call. The sample comprised peripheral blood. The receptor comes from a man aged 50-59 years with acute or convalescent COVID-19. DNA for the CDR3: TGTGCCAGCAGTTCCCCGACATTCTCCTACGAGCAGTACTTT. Its protein is CASSSPTFSYEQYF.